The rows below give T cell receptor beta chains drawn from one sample of a study of early stage breast cancer tumors. Some clones are missing from TCRdb's copy, which holds only in-frame ones; the method was immunoSEQ multiplex PCR. The sample holds roughly 49,000 clones; around 80% are singletons and the top ten take roughly 3%. The specimen sequenced was blood. Every receptor here comes from a person aged 35 to 50 with breast cancer. The CDR3 runs from the conserved cysteine through the conserved F or W. The order of the fields is J gene, D gene, V gene, clone size, CDR3 length, CDR3 protein, CDR3 DNA. D genes are given only for firm matches. The size entry is marked missing in some rows and otherwise reads once, few, many or a size class.

TRBJ2-7,.,TRBV2,.,14,CASSEAVTGYEQYF,TGTGCCAGCAGCGAGGCAGTAACAGGGTACGAGCAGTACTTC
TRBJ2-7,.,TRBV14,.,12,CASSQAPYEQYF,TGTGCCAGCAGCCAAGCCCCCTACGAGCAGTACTTC
TRBJ2-7,.,TRBV29-1,.,13,CSVEDGIGKEQYF,TGCAGCGTTGAAGATGGAATAGGGAAAGAGCAGTACTTC
TRBJ2-4,.,TRBV7-9,.,14,CASSSEGSGDIQYF,TGTGCCAGCAGTTCGGAGGGTAGCGGAGACATTCAGTACTTC
TRBJ1-2,.,TRBV7-9,few,15,CASSLNTDTGYGYTF,TGTGCCAGCAGTCTCAATACGGACACGGGTTATGGCTACACCTTC
TRBJ2-7,.,TRBV7-8,.,15,CASSLINGEVYEQYF,TGTGCCAGCAGCTTAATAAACGGAGAAGTCTACGAGCAGTACTTC
TRBJ1-2,.,TRBV18,.,13,CASSPGTLYGYTF,TGTGCCAGCTCACCGGGGACTCTCTATGGCTACACCTTC
TRBJ2-5,.,TRBV27,.,13,CAIIFPIKETQYF,TGTGCCATCATATTCCCCATAAAAGAGACCCAGTACTTC
TRBJ2-3,.,TRBV7-8,.,15,CASSLRVFLTDTQYF,TGTGCCAGCAGCTTAAGGGTGTTTTTAACAGATACGCAGTATTTT
TRBJ1-4,TRBD1,TRBV6-8,.,20,CASSHPGTGHIVVPNEKLFF,TGTGCCAGCAGTCATCCGGGGACAGGCCACATTGTGGTACCTAATGAAAAACTGTTTTTT
TRBJ1-5,.,TRBV15,.,16,CATSSTRGGLVQPQHF,TGTGCCACCAGCTCAACCCGGGGGGGATTGGTACAGCCCCAGCATTTT
TRBJ1-2,.,TRBV2,.,13,CASSLDKSYGYTF,TGTGCCAGCAGCCTGGACAAGAGCTATGGCTACACCTTC
TRBJ2-4,.,TRBV29-1,.,12,CSVLTVRGIQYF,TGCAGCGTTCTGACAGTACGGGGCATTCAGTACTTC
TRBJ2-3,.,TRBV7-9,.,12,CASRWTADTQYF,TGTGCCAGCAGATGGACAGCAGATACGCAGTATTTT
TRBJ1-2,TRBD1,TRBV11-3,.,13,CASSPTGDHGYTF,TGTGCCAGCAGCCCAACAGGGGATCATGGCTACACCTTC
TRBJ1-3,.,TRBV9,.,17,CASSVAPGRASGNTIYF,TGTGCCAGCAGCGTAGCCCCAGGCAGGGCAAGTGGAAACACCATATATTTT
TRBJ2-2,.,TRBV6-5,.,13,CASRSLVAGELFF,TGTGCCAGCAGGTCACTAGTGGCCGGGGAGCTGTTTTTT
TRBJ1-4,TRBD1,TRBV6-1,.,15,CASSRTGGLGEKLFF,TGTGCCAGCAGCCGAACAGGGGGGTTGGGCGAAAAACTGTTTTTT
TRBJ2-7,.,TRBV7-9,.,15,CASSLGVSPLYEQYF,TGTGCCAGCAGCTTAGGGGTGTCCCCGCTCTACGAGCAGTACTTC
TRBJ2-5,.,TRBV7-9,.,12,CASSSSAETQYF,TGTGCCAGCAGCTCCTCCGCCGAGACCCAGTACTTC
TRBJ1-1,TRBD1,TRBV14,once,15,CASSQDPGQGTEAFF,TGTGCCAGCAGCCAAGATCCGGGACAGGGCACTGAAGCTTTCTTT
TRBJ2-3,.,TRBV14,.,12,CASSHPGGTQYF,TGTGCCAGCAGCCACCCCGGTGGGACGCAGTATTTT
TRBJ1-2,.,TRBV6-5,few,13,CASSWGRVEGYTF,TGTGCCAGCAGTTGGGGGAGGGTGGAAGGCTACACCTTC
TRBJ2-7,.,TRBV7-6,.,13,CASSPHGTYEQYF,TGTGCCAGCAGCCCCCATGGGACCTACGAGCAGTACTTC
TRBJ2-1,.,TRBV2,few,13,CASSESVGHEQFF,TGTGCCAGCAGTGAATCAGTGGGCCATGAGCAGTTCTTC
TRBJ2-6,.,TRBV19,.,15,CASSIASSGANVLTF,TGTGCCAGTAGTATAGCAAGCTCTGGGGCCAACGTCCTGACTTTC
TRBJ2-1,TRBD2,TRBV9,.,15,CASSYGLARLDEQFF,TGTGCCAGCAGCTACGGACTAGCTAGATTGGATGAGCAGTTCTTC
TRBJ2-1,.,TRBV20-1,.,11,CSARYGDEQFF,TGCAGTGCTAGGTATGGGGATGAGCAGTTCTTC
TRBJ2-5,.,TRBV4-2,few,16,CASSLSGRTGRETQYF,TGTGCCAGCAGCCTTTCGGGTCGTACGGGAAGGGAGACCCAGTACTTC
TRBJ2-1,.,TRBV7-3,.,15,CASSLGSLRYNEQFF,TGTGCCAGCAGCTTAGGCAGTCTTCGTTACAATGAGCAGTTCTTC
TRBJ2-2,TRBD2,TRBV2,.,19,CASSVWLAGGPANTGELFF,TGTGCCAGCAGTGTGTGGTTAGCGGGAGGGCCGGCGAACACCGGGGAGCTGTTTTTT
TRBJ2-7,.,TRBV1,.,12,CTTSGRAYEQYF,TGCACCACCAGCGGGAGGGCCTACGAGCAGTACTTC
TRBJ2-1,.,TRBV5-1,.,15,CASSREGSAHNEQFF,TGCGCCAGCAGCCGTGAGGGGAGTGCGCACAATGAGCAGTTCTTC
TRBJ2-1,TRBD2,TRBV7-9,.,16,CASSFPTSGSPYEQFF,TGTGCCAGCAGCTTCCCGACTAGCGGGAGTCCCTATGAGCAGTTCTTC
TRBJ2-2,.,TRBV18,.,16,CASSRQANIGTGELFF,TGTGCCAGCTCTCGGCAAGCGAACATAGGGACCGGGGAGCTGTTTTTT
TRBJ2-7,TRBD1,TRBV5-1,.,16,CASSLDLGDSSYEQYF,TGCGCCAGCAGCTTGGACTTAGGGGACAGCTCCTACGAGCAGTACTTC
TRBJ2-3,.,TRBV2,.,13,CASRDGSTDTQYF,TGTGCCAGCAGGGACGGGAGCACAGATACGCAGTATTTT
TRBJ2-5,TRBD2,TRBV30,.,15,CATNRLAGVRETQYF,TGTGCCACCAATAGACTAGCGGGAGTACGAGAGACCCAGTACTTC
TRBJ1-4,.,TRBV10-2,.,14,CASSELRGGEKLFF,TGCGCCAGCAGTGAACTCAGGGGTGGTGAAAAACTGTTTTTT
TRBJ2-7,.,TRBV5-5,.,14,CASSLPGSSYEQYF,TGTGCCAGCAGCTTGCCTGGTAGCTCCTACGAGCAGTACTTC
TRBJ1-2,TRBD1,TRBV19,.,14,CASSSLNRGYGYTF,TGTGCCAGTAGTTCCCTCAACAGGGGGTATGGCTACACCTTC
TRBJ2-2,TRBD1,TRBV30,.,14,CAWYRQGGSGELFF,TGTGCCTGGTACCGACAGGGTGGGTCCGGGGAGCTGTTTTTT
TRBJ1-5,.,TRBV2,.,14,CASSPDSYNQPQHF,TGTGCCAGCAGTCCAGACAGCTACAATCAGCCCCAGCATTTT
TRBJ2-7,.,TRBV7-9,.,14,CASSPQGQFYEQYF,TGTGCCAGCAGCCCTCAAGGACAGTTCTACGAGCAGTACTTC
TRBJ2-3,.,TRBV7-9,.,12,CASSPVTDTQYF,TGTGCCAGCAGCCCGGTGACAGATACGCAGTATTTT
TRBJ2-7,TRBD2,TRBV11-3,.,16,CASSTLLAGGSYEQYF,TGTGCCAGCAGCACCCTCCTAGCGGGAGGCTCCTACGAGCAGTACTTC
TRBJ1-5,.,TRBV10-3,.,16,CAISEEGVTGARPQHF,TGTGCCATCAGTGAAGAGGGTGTAACGGGGGCGCGGCCCCAGCATTTT
TRBJ2-3,.,TRBV30,.,15,CAWRTGGTFTDTQYF,TGTGCCTGGAGAACTGGCGGGACTTTCACAGATACGCAGTATTTT
TRBJ1-5,TRBD1,TRBV2,.,14,CASSLSGGRQPQHF,TGTGCCAGCAGTTTATCAGGGGGTCGTCAGCCCCAGCATTTT
TRBJ2-7,.,TRBV5-6,.,15,CASSEIDRTIYEQYF,TGTGCCAGCAGCGAAATAGACAGGACTATCTACGAGCAGTACTTC
TRBJ1-1,.,TRBV6-6,.,13,CASTLGGGAEAFF,TGTGCCAGCACCCTCGGAGGGGGGGCTGAAGCTTTCTTT
TRBJ2-1,TRBD2,TRBV5-1,.,15,CASSGTSGSHNEQFF,TGCGCCAGCAGCGGAACTAGCGGGAGTCACAATGAGCAGTTCTTC
TRBJ2-5,TRBD2,TRBV5-1,.,16,CASSSTSGRGQETQYF,TGCGCCAGCAGCTCGACTAGCGGGAGAGGCCAAGAGACCCAGTACTTC
TRBJ2-5,TRBD2,TRBV5-1,.,17,CASSLNLAGGLQETQYF,TGCGCCAGCAGCTTGAATTTAGCGGGAGGGCTCCAAGAGACCCAGTACTTC
TRBJ2-1,TRBD2,TRBV28,.,15,CASSLGLAGNNEQFF,TGTGCCAGCAGTTTGGGACTAGCGGGAAACAATGAGCAGTTCTTC
TRBJ1-5,TRBD1,TRBV7-2,.,15,CASSEQGASNQPQHF,TGTGCCAGCAGCGAACAGGGGGCCAGCAATCAGCCCCAGCATTTT
TRBJ1-2,.,TRBV19,.,14,CASSRGRLSYGYTF,TGTGCCAGTAGTAGGGGGCGACTCTCCTATGGCTACACCTTC